A single sample gave rise to the 29 T cell receptor beta chains below, sequenced in a study of shared clonotypes between healthy human individuals. Measured with immunoSEQ multiplex PCR; TCRdb has only the in-frame clones, and not every one. Of around 500,000 clones in the sample, roughly 78% were seen once. Sequenced: PBMCs. These receptors all stem from a woman in her thirties or forties in good health. Some clones in this sample may be carry-over from other donors' samples.

The genes are TRBV18 and TRBJ1-1; tentative D call: TRBD1 (5 bases). The CDR3 length is 14 residues. V was pared by 2 bases and J by 1 base, with 8 bases between. Germline lookup yields CDR1 KGHSH and CDR2 LQKENI. CDR3 amino acids: CASSPKTENTEAFF. CDR3 DNA sequence: TGTGCCAGCTCACCAAAGACAGAGAACACTGAAGCTTTCTTT.

V and J are TRBV28 and TRBJ1-5; no definite D call. In germline, CDR1 is MDHEN, CDR2 SYDVKM. V lost 2 bases to trimming and J lost 7 bases, with 12 bases between them. CDR3 length equals 14 residues. CDR3 region: CASSLRRVGQPQHF. The CDR3 coding sequence is TGTGCCAGCAGTTTACGGAGGGTGGGACAGCCCCAGCATTTT. Using reference TRBV28 and TRBJ1-5 for the parts outside the CDR3, the full variable domain is DVKVTQSSRYLVKRTGEKVFLECVQDMDHENMFWYRQDPGLGLRLIYFSYDVKMKEKGDIPEGYSVSREKKERFSLILESASTNQTSMYLCASSLRRVGQPQHFGDGTRLSIL.

The chain recombines TRBV11-1 with TRBJ2-5; 10 nucleotides match TRBD2. Losses at the gene ends were 6 bases for V and 4 bases for J; bases not matched to a gene: 8. The CDR3 contains 15 residues. Looked up from germline, CDR1 is SGHAT and CDR2 is FQDESV (reference sequence). The CDR3 here is CASSISGRLGETQYF. The CDR3 nucleotides are TGTGCCAGCAGTATTAGCGGGAGGCTTGGAGAGACCCAGTACTTC.

This clone is a singleton in its sample. The rearrangement uses TRBV9 and TRBJ2-7, with 7 bases lining up with TRBD2. J gave up 5 bases and V 2 bases, and 7 bases lay outside the gene matches. CDR3 length: 14 residues. Germline-derived CDR1 and CDR2 are SGDLS and YYNGEE. CDR3 loop: CASSVLAGGDEQYF. The CDR3 DNA reads as TGTGCCAGCAGCGTTTTAGCGGGTGGCGACGAGCAGTACTTC.

About this clone itself: Other DNA sequences in this specimen translate into the identical CDR3. The gene calls are TRBV18 and TRBJ2-1; D may be TRBD1 (6 bases). V gave up 3 bases and J gave up 0 bases, with 9 bases separating them. Germline V gene sequence: CDR1 KGHSH, CDR2 LQKENI. The CDR3 covers 15 residues. Here the CDR3 reads CASSPTGSSYNEQFF. The CDR3 bases are TGTGCCAGCTCACCTACAGGGAGCTCCTACAATGAGCAGTTCTTC.

The chain uses TRBV19 and TRBJ2-1, with D possibly TRBD2 on 5 matching bases. Trimming took 4 bases from V and 0 from J, leaving 7 bases between them. This CDR3 is 14 amino acids long. Germline V CDR1 and CDR2: LNHDA, SQIVND (reference sequence). This CDR3 is CASSRSGSYNEQFF. The CDR3 DNA follows: TGTGCCAGTAGTAGGAGCGGCTCCTACAATGAGCAGTTCTTC.

As concerns this clone: A far larger clone lies a single base away; this is likely a read error. The J gene is TRBJ1-1, the V gene TRBV6-1, with unresolved D. Trimming stripped 6 bases from V and 2 bases from J, with 4 bases between. This CDR3 is built from 11 residues. Germline-derived CDR1 and CDR2 are MNHNS and SASEGT. Written as DNA, the CDR3 is TGTGCCAGCAGGGATAACACTGAAGCTTTCTTT. Residues: CASRDNTEAFF.

Concerning this clone itself: A much larger clone differs from this one at a single base, so this may be a read error. The chain joins TRBV6-1 to TRBJ1-1, with a possible D match to TRBD1 (5 bases). The CDR3 loop spans 12 amino acids. V shed 4 bases and J shed 3 bases, with 6 bases lying between them. CDR1 MNHNS and CDR2 SASEGT come from the germline V gene. CDR3 nucleotides: TGTGCCAGCAGTGTGGGGGACACTGAAGCTTTCTTT. This encodes CASSVGDTEAFF.

V and J are TRBV5-1 and TRBJ2-5, with 9 bases identical to TRBD2. This CDR3 spans 16 amino acids. Germline V gene sequence: CDR1 SGHRS, CDR2 YFSETQ. The V gene end was trimmed by 4 bases and the J gene end by 1 base; junction bases not matched to a gene: 8. CDR3 in amino acids: CASSPGVSGSQETQYF. CDR3 nucleotides: TGCGCCAGCAGCCCCGGGGTTAGCGGGAGCCAAGAGACCCAGTACTTC. The whole variable domain, remainder taken from reference TRBV5-1 and TRBJ2-5, is KAGVTQTPRYLIKTRGQQVTLSCSPISGHRSVSWYQQTPGQGLQFLFEYFSETQRNKGNFPGRFSGRQFSNSRSEMNVSTLELGDSALYLCASSPGVSGSQETQYFGPGTRLLVL.

This clone was seen once. The genes are TRBV6-1 and TRBJ2-7; D uncertain. Deletions cut 0 bases from V and 7 bases from J, with 13 bases between. CDR1 and CDR2 (germline): MNHNS, SASEGT. The CDR3 is made up of 14 amino acids. The CDR3 spells CASSEAEKGWEQYF. The CDR3 DNA sequence: TGTGCCAGCAGTGAAGCGGAGAAGGGCTGGGAGCAGTACTTC.

In this sample, this clone turned up once. The CDR3 DNA follows: TGCGCCAGCAGCTCTGGCGGGAGCTCCTACAATGAGCAGTTCTTC. The encoded protein is CASSSGGSSYNEQFF. This sequence joins TRBV5-1 and TRBJ2-1; TRBD2 matches at 7 bases. Germline V gene lookup returns CDR1 SGHRS and CDR2 YFSETQ. The J segment lost 0 bases and the V segment lost 3 bases, leaving 3 bases of the junction unmatched. CDR3 length equals 15 residues.

This clone was seen a single time. V and J are TRBV10-3 and TRBJ1-2; D gene uncertain. This CDR3 region has 14 residues. Germline CDR1 is ENHRY and CDR2 is SYGVKD. Between the trimmed V and J ends, which lost 4 bases and 2 bases, there was a span of 11 bases. The CDR3 sequence: CAISGVSSNYGYTF. DNA for the CDR3: TGTGCCATCAGTGGGGTCAGCTCGAACTATGGCTACACCTTC.

The chain is built from TRBV7-9 and TRBJ2-1, with D possibly matching TRBD1 (6 bases). The V and J ends lost 2 bases and 9 bases respectively, with 11 bases between them. Looked up from germline, CDR1 is SEHNR and CDR2 is FQNEAQ (reference sequence). CDR3 length: 13 amino acids. CDR3 in amino acids: CASSLYTRGEQFF. For the CDR3, the DNA is TGTGCCAGCAGCTTATACACCAGGGGTGAGCAGTTCTTC.

V usage is TRBV7-9 and J usage is TRBJ1-1, with 8 bases that match TRBD1. The CDR3 extends over 14 amino acids. After removal of 4 bases from V and 5 bases from J, the junction contained 6 bases not matched to a gene. Per the germline V gene, CDR1 is SEHNR and CDR2 is FQNEAQ (reference sequence). The CDR3 loop is CASSYWTGRTEAFF. CDR3 nucleotide sequence: TGTGCCAGCAGCTACTGGACAGGGAGGACTGAAGCTTTCTTT.

This clone appeared a single time. The J gene is TRBJ2-2, the V gene TRBV5-1, with TRBD1 as a possible D gene (6 bases). The V gene's germline CDR1 is SGHRS and CDR2 YFSETQ. This CDR3 is 15 amino acids long. V lost 2 bases and J 6 bases, leaving 14 bases between the germline ends. The CDR3 bases are TGCGCCAGCAGCTTAGGAACAGGGTTCTCCGGGGAGCTGTTTTTT. Translated, it gives CASSLGTGFSGELFF.

The CDR3 DNA sequence: TGTGCCACCAGCAGATTCTCATTCTCTGGGGCCAACGTCCTGACTTTC. Protein product: CATSRFSFSGANVLTF. The chain couples TRBV15 to TRBJ2-6; D call uncertain. CDR3 length equals 16 residues. CDR1 and CDR2 (germline): LNHNV, YYDKDF (reference sequence). Trimming shortened V by 2 bases and J by 0 bases, and 8 bases separated the two germline ends.

This clone was counted at least ten times. This chain links TRBV7-6 with TRBJ2-1; TRBD1 matches 10 bases. V shed 5 bases and J 8 bases; nucleotides not matched to a gene: 3. From germline, CDR1 is SGHVS and CDR2 FNYEAQ. CDR3 size: 13 residues. The DNA for the CDR3 is TGTGCCAGCAGCCATGACAGGGGGCATGAGCAGTTCTTC. Its translation: CASSHDRGHEQFF.

This chain uses TRBV28 with TRBJ2-3; D is ambiguous. This CDR3 is 16 amino acids long. The germline gives CDR1 MDHEN, CDR2 SYDVKM. Deletions cut 5 bases from V and 0 bases from J, with 15 bases between. The DNA for the CDR3 is TGTGCCAGCAGTCCCCCCCCGAACTTTAGCACAGATACGCAGTATTTT. Amino acids: CASSPPPNFSTDTQYF.

The chain recombines TRBV30 with TRBJ2-7, with 8 bases aligning to TRBD2. The CDR3 totals 14 residues. The V gene's germline CDR1 is GTSNPN and CDR2 SVGIG (reference sequence). The junction had 11 bases not matched to a gene; V was cut back by 3 bases and J by 7 bases. The CDR3 reads CAWRILAGSGEQYF. The CDR3 nucleotides are TGTGCCTGGAGGATCTTAGCGGGATCGGGGGAGCAGTACTTC.

The chain is built from TRBV6-1 and TRBJ2-1; D ambiguous. Germline CDR1 and CDR2: MNHNS and SASEGT. V was cut by 3 bases and J by 8 bases, with 8 bases left in between. The CDR3 is 12 amino acids. As DNA, the CDR3 is TGTGCCAGCAGTGAGTTAGGCTATGAGCAGTTCTTC. This sequence encodes CASSELGYEQFF.

The sample holds a few counts of this clone. The V call is TRBV5-4, the J call TRBJ2-7, with 7 nucleotides matching TRBD1. This CDR3 has 14 residues. CDR1 and CDR2 (germline): SGHNT, YYREEE (reference sequence). V lost 4 bases, J lost 0 bases, and 4 bases stayed unmatched. Here the CDR3 DNA reads TGTGCCAGCAGCCCCGGGACAGCCTCCTACGAGCAGTACTTC. As protein: CASSPGTASYEQYF.

The chain links TRBV6-5 to TRBJ2-5, with D perhaps matching TRBD1 (6 bases). The CDR3 loop spans 14 amino acids. CDR1 is MNHEY, CDR2 SVGAGI, per germline. V dropped 7 bases and J dropped 5 bases, with 17 bases sitting between them. The CDR3 is CASKSGLGAETQYF. The CDR3 DNA is TGTGCCAGCAAGTCGGGGTTGGGGGCTGAGACCCAGTACTTC.

The chain's CDR3 is CASSLGLMGTEAFF. The CDR3 DNA reads TGCGCCAGCAGCTTGGGGCTTATGGGGACTGAAGCTTTCTTT. V usage is TRBV5-1 and J usage is TRBJ1-1; D is ambiguous. CDR1 SGHRS and CDR2 YFSETQ come from the germline V gene. The CDR3 runs 14 residues. V gave up 0 bases and J gave up 5 bases, with 11 bases separating them.

The V call is TRBV7-2, the J call TRBJ2-2, with 9 nucleotides matching TRBD2. The CDR3 length is 14 residues. Germline-derived CDR1 and CDR2 are SGHTA and FQGNSA. The ends lost 0 bases at V and 7 bases at J; junction bases unmatched: 0. CDR3 protein: CASSLAAGGGELFF. The CDR3 nucleotides are TGTGCCAGCAGCTTAGCAGCGGGAGGCGGGGAGCTGTTTTTT.

The gene calls are TRBV10-1 and TRBJ2-2; 7 bases are a match to TRBD1. The CDR3 is 14 amino acids. Germline lookup yields CDR1 WNHNN and CDR2 SYGVQD (reference sequence). With V trimmed by 6 bases and J by 4 bases, 5 bases remained unmatched. CDR3 residues: CASSDPGGTGELFF. CDR3 DNA: TGCGCCAGCAGCGACCCAGGGGGCACCGGGGAGCTGTTTTTT.

This clone was recorded once. This chain connects TRBV7-2 to TRBJ2-1; 7 bases are shared with TRBD2. V was pared by 3 bases and J by 7 bases, with 3 bases of the junction left unmatched. Germline V gene sequence: CDR1 SGHTA, CDR2 FQGNSA. CDR3 length equals 13 residues. CDR3 loop: CASSFGGFNEQFF. CDR3 nucleotide sequence: TGTGCCAGCAGCTTCGGGGGGTTTAATGAGCAGTTCTTC.

This chain links TRBV29-1 with TRBJ2-7; D perhaps matches TRBD2 (5 bases). The V gene's germline CDR1 is SQVTM and CDR2 ANQGSEA. CDR3 length: 12 residues. The V end lost 6 bases, the J end lost 0 bases, and 9 bases lay between the germline ends. CDR3 DNA: TGCAGCGTGGCTAGCAGCTCCTACGAGCAGTACTTC. This translates into CSVASSSYEQYF.

The chain joins TRBV10-3 to TRBJ2-3, with D uncertain. The CDR3 consists of 13 residues. The germline gives CDR1 ENHRY, CDR2 SYGVKD. Trimming pared 6 bases from V and 0 bases from J, leaving 7 bases between. The CDR3: CAIREDSTDTQYF. The CDR3 DNA sequence: TGTGCCATCAGAGAGGACAGCACAGATACGCAGTATTTT.

The CDR3 nucleotides read TGTGCCAGCAGCGTAGATCCGGGCCACGCGAACACCGGGGAGCTGTTTTTT. It encodes CASSVDPGHANTGELFF. The chain uses TRBV9 and TRBJ2-2; D not resolved. The length of the CDR3 is 17 residues. Per the germline V gene, CDR1 is SGDLS and CDR2 is YYNGEE. V gave up 0 bases and J gave up 0 bases, with 12 bases separating them.